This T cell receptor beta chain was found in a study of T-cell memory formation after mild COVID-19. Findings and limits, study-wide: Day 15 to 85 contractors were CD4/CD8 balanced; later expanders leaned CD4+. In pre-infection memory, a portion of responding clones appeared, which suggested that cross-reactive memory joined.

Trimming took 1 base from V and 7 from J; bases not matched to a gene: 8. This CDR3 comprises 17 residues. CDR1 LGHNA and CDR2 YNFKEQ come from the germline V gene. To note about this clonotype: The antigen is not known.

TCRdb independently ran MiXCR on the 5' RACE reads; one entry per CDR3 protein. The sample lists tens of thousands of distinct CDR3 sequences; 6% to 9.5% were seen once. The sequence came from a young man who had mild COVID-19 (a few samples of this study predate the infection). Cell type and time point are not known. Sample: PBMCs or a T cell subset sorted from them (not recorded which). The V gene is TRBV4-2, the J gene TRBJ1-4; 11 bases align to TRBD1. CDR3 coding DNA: TGTGCCAGCAGCCAAGGAGGCCCCGGGACAGGGGGTGAAAAACTGTTTTTT. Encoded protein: CASSQGGPGTGGEKLFF.